This paragraph reports one T cell receptor beta chain. Its antigen remains unknown. The data are from a study of EBV T-cell therapy then PD-1 blockade in nasopharyngeal carcinoma. Sequenced by immunoSEQ multiplex PCR; TCRdb stores in-frame clones only, minus some. The repertoire includes some 15,000 clones, under 90% of them detected once, and approximately 30% sits in the top ten. As for treatment: AdE1-LMPpoly-expanded autologous EBV-specific T-cell therapy followed by anti-PD-1 nivolumab. Source: CD8+ T cells from blood, taken at roughly day 99 from a patient whose treatment included autologous EBV-specific T cells and nivolumab. The TCR sequence derives from a man aged 35-49 years with nasopharyngeal carcinoma.

DNA of the CDR3: TGTGCCAGCACCGTAGTAGGCTATGGCTACACCTTC. It translates to CASTVVGYGYTF. V gene TRBV12-3 or TRBV12-4 combines with J gene TRBJ1-2; D ambiguous. The CDR3 is 12 amino acids. Trimming removed 7 bases from V and 4 bases from J, with 10 bases in between.